The text below deals with one TCR beta chain. Antigen unknown. The data belong to a study of CD8 T cells in ankylosing spondylitis. Whole-study results and caveats: Ankylosing spondylitis blood seemed to carry a telltale TCR beta motif made of several highly homologous variants. Disease-linked clones reportedly showed significant enrichment in matched ankylosing spondylitis synovial fluid. Disease-associated clones were CD8+ and fairly uncommon in peripheral blood. Before this, some motif variants had been reported in reactive arthritis synovial fluid and blood.

The germline V and J ends were trimmed by 2 bases and 0 bases, with 11 bases remaining between them. CDR3 length: 14 residues. CDR1 and CDR2 (germline): GTSNPN, SVGIG (reference sequence). In making TCR beta libraries, quantitative 5'-RACE with molecular barcodes was used. From the 5' RACE reads, TCRdb called clonotypes with MiXCR, one entry per CDR3 protein. Here the sample spans about 390,000 distinct CDR3 sequences, approximately 20% being singletons. The TCR sequence derives from a male donor with ankylosing spondylitis. Sequences were obtained from blood, either unsorted or a sorted T cell fraction (not recorded which). The J gene is TRBJ2-7, the V gene TRBV30, with unresolved D. The CDR3 loop is CAWSLGGSSYEQYF. The CDR3 DNA reads TGTGCCTGGAGTCTGGGCGGATCCTCCTACGAGCAGTACTTC.